One sample yielded the 25 T cell receptor beta chains listed below, sequenced in a study of CD8 T cells in ankylosing spondylitis. TCRdb itself ran the 5' RACE reads through MiXCR, one entry per CDR3 protein. This table has roughly 150,000 distinct CDR3 sequences, around a third appearing once. The source material was synovial fluid, either unsorted or a sorted T cell fraction (not recorded which). The receptors were gathered from a male donor with ankylosing spondylitis.

This clonotype was detected only a few times. This chain uses TRBV20-1 with TRBJ2-3; 7 nucleotides match TRBD2. The V gene's germline CDR1 is DFQATT and CDR2 SNEGSKA (reference sequence). The CDR3 consists of 13 residues. The trim removed 5 bases at V and 3 bases at J, leaving 5 bases unmatched. The CDR3 DNA is TGCAGTGCTCCCGGCGGGAGTACAGATACGCAGTATTTT. It translates to CSAPGGSTDTQYF.

In its sample, this clonotype was seen many times. V usage is TRBV12-3 or TRBV12-4 and J usage is TRBJ2-7; D call uncertain. Trimming removed 6 bases at V and 2 bases at J, with 17 bases between. This CDR3 region has 15 residues. Here the CDR3 reads CASSQDTATPYEQYF. The CDR3 DNA reads as TGTGCCAGCAGCCAAGACACCGCTACCCCCTACGAGCAGTACTTC.

The J gene is TRBJ2-6, the V gene TRBV20-1; D gene ambiguous. This CDR3 comprises 14 residues. Germline V gene lookup returns CDR1 DFQATT and CDR2 SNEGSKA (reference sequence). The V gene lost 5 bases and the J gene lost 4 bases, with 12 bases spanning the gap. This CDR3 reads CSAPRSAGANVLTF. In DNA, the CDR3 is TGCAGTGCTCCCCGTTCGGCCGGGGCCAACGTCCTGACTTTC.

In its sample, this clonotype was seen many times. This chain uses TRBV7-2 with TRBJ2-3; TRBD2 matches at 11 bases. Germline V CDR1 and CDR2: SGHTA, FQGNSA. The CDR3 is 15 amino acids. V lost 1 base to trimming and J lost 5 bases; unmatched junction nucleotides: 2. Written as DNA, the CDR3 is TGTGCCAGCAGCTTAGTTGGGACTAGCGGAGATACGCAGTATTTT. Translated: CASSLVGTSGDTQYF.

This chain connects TRBV7-9 to TRBJ2-5; 13 positions agree with TRBD2. V lost 4 bases and J lost 5; bases outside the gene matches: 7. The CDR3 runs 16 residues. Germline V CDR1 and CDR2: SEHNR, FQNEAQ (reference sequence). The CDR3 DNA reads TGTGCCAGCAGCTCCCCGGGACTAGCGGGGTGGGAGACCCAGTACTTC. Residues: CASSSPGLAGWETQYF.

In its sample, this clonotype was seen a few times. The chain employs TRBV6-2 or TRBV6-3 and TRBJ1-5, with D uncertain. Germline-derived CDR1 and CDR2 are MNHEY and SVGEGT. Trimming took off 2 bases at V and 3 bases at J, with 8 bases between the two ends. The CDR3 extends over 14 amino acids. The CDR3 loop reads CASSYTGYNQPQHF. The CDR3 bases are TGTGCCAGCAGTTACACGGGTTACAATCAGCCCCAGCATTTT.

This clonotype showed up just a few times. This rearrangement joins TRBV27 to TRBJ2-1; TRBD2 matches 7 bases. The CDR3 has 15 amino acids. Trimming took 8 bases from V and 8 from J; bases not matched to a gene: 15. In germline, CDR1 is MNHEY, CDR2 SMNVEV (reference sequence). The CDR3 protein is CASGGRTSHFDEQFF. The CDR3 DNA reads TGTGCCAGCGGCGGGAGAACCTCCCACTTCGATGAGCAGTTCTTC.

The chain couples TRBV28 to TRBJ1-1, with 7 bases fitting TRBD1. Germline lookup yields CDR1 MDHEN and CDR2 SYDVKM. The CDR3 has 15 residues. J lost 5 bases, V lost 6 bases, and 12 bases had no gene match. The CDR3 here is CASSPSRGQRTEAFF. The DNA of the CDR3 is TGTGCCAGCAGCCCCAGCAGGGGACAGCGGACTGAAGCTTTCTTT.

This sequence joins TRBV11-2 and TRBJ1-2; D is possibly TRBD1 (5 bases). V lost 8 bases and J lost 12, with 28 bases in between. In germline, CDR1 is SGHAT, CDR2 FQNNGV. The CDR3 has 15 amino acids. The CDR3 region is CASSRKDGLTGDDTF. CDR3 DNA: TGTGCCAGCTCACGGAAGGACGGCCTCACCGGGGACGACACCTTC.

The V call is TRBV5-1, the J call TRBJ2-7; 9 bases fit TRBD1. Germline CDR1 SGHRS, CDR2 YFSETQ. V lost 5 bases and J lost 4; bases outside the gene matches: 4. This CDR3 is built from 13 residues. The CDR3 sequence: CASSTGQGYEQYF. Written as DNA, the CDR3 is TGCGCCAGCAGTACCGGACAGGGGTACGAGCAGTACTTC.

This clonotype turned up a few times. V and J are TRBV7-2 and TRBJ2-1; D is undetermined. The length of the CDR3 is 15 residues. The germline CDR1 and CDR2 sequences are SGHTA and FQGNSA. V was clipped by 1 base and J by 6 bases, with 13 bases between them. The CDR3 spells CASSLVARSTNEQFF. The CDR3 DNA reads as TGTGCCAGCAGCTTAGTGGCTCGGTCAACCAATGAGCAGTTCTTC. Together with reference TRBV7-2 and TRBJ2-1, the CDR3 gives the full variable domain: GAGVSQSPSNKVTEKGKDVELRCDPISGHTALYWYRQSLGQGLEFLIYFQGNSAPDKSGLPSDRFSAERTGGSVSTLTIQRTQQEDSAVYLCASSLVARSTNEQFFGPGTRLTVL.

This clonotype was found a few times. The J gene is TRBJ2-1, the V gene TRBV5-1, with D possibly being TRBD1 (6 bases). Trimming stripped 4 bases from V and 8 bases from J, with 13 bases between. Germline V lookup: CDR1 SGHRS, CDR2 YFSETQ. The CDR3 has 13 amino acids. The CDR3 loop is CASSQNRVDEQFF. The CDR3 nucleotides are TGCGCCAGCAGCCAGAACAGGGTCGATGAGCAGTTCTTC. The complete variable domain, with remaining parts taken from reference TRBV5-1 and TRBJ2-1, reads KAGVTQTPRYLIKTRGQQVTLSCSPISGHRSVSWYQQTPGQGLQFLFEYFSETQRNKGNFPGRFSGRQFSNSRSEMNVSTLELGDSALYLCASSQNRVDEQFFGPGTRLTVL.

This CDR3 is CASSLGLAPYEQYF. DNA for the CDR3: TGTGCCAGCAGCCTCGGACTAGCGCCCTACGAGCAGTACTTC. The gene calls are TRBV7-3 and TRBJ2-7, with 9 nucleotides matching TRBD2. Germline trimming cut 5 bases from V and 2 bases from J; bases unmatched to any gene: 4. Looked up from germline, CDR1 is SGHTA and CDR2 is FQGTGA. CDR3 length: 14 residues. Full variable domain (outside the CDR3, taken from reference TRBV7-3 and TRBJ2-7): GAGVSQTPSNKVTEKGKYVELRCDPISGHTALYWYRQSLGQGPEFLIYFQGTGAADDSGLPNDRFFAVRPEGSVSTLKIQRTERGDSAVYLCASSLGLAPYEQYFGPGTRLTVT.

The chain combines TRBV9 with TRBJ1-1; TRBD1 matches 8 bases. Germline CDR1 is SGDLS and CDR2 is YYNGEE. V trimming: 3 bases; J trimming: 5 bases; junction bases outside the gene matches: 9. The length of the CDR3 is 15 residues. CDR3 nucleotides: TGTGCCAGCAGCGCCGTCCAGGGGGCGAGTACTGAAGCTTTCTTT. As protein: CASSAVQGASTEAFF.

The chain couples TRBV28 to TRBJ2-3; 9 nucleotides agree with TRBD2. Trimming removed 6 bases from V and 9 bases from J; junction bases left unmatched: 4. Looked up from germline, CDR1 is MDHEN and CDR2 is SYDVKM. The CDR3 runs to 12 residues. CDR3 coding DNA: TGTGCCAGCAGGAGACTAGCGGCCACGCAGTATTTT. This sequence encodes CASRRLAATQYF. Full variable domain (outside the CDR3, taken from reference TRBV28 and TRBJ2-3): DVKVTQSSRYLVKRTGEKVFLECVQDMDHENMFWYRQDPGLGLRLIYFSYDVKMKEKGDIPEGYSVSREKKERFSLILESASTNQTSMYLCASRRLAATQYFGPGTRLTVL.

This clonotype was observed a handful of times. V and J are TRBV5-1 and TRBJ1-4; D unclear. Trimming took off 1 base at V and 0 bases at J, with 13 bases between the two ends. The germline CDR1 and CDR2 sequences are SGHRS and YFSETQ. This CDR3 is 17 amino acids long. CDR3 region: CASSLNGRAATNEKLFF. CDR3 coding DNA: TGCGCCAGCAGCTTGAACGGGCGAGCGGCAACTAATGAAAAACTGTTTTTT.

This clonotype was picked up many times. The rearrangement joins TRBV7-9 to TRBJ1-1; 8 bases agree with TRBD1. The germline CDR1 and CDR2 sequences are SEHNR and FQNEAQ (reference sequence). V gave up 5 bases and J gave up 1 base; unmatched junction bases: 3. The CDR3 has 14 residues. The CDR3 DNA reads TGTGCCAGCAGCGCAGGGGGCGGGAACACTGAAGCTTTCTTT. It translates to CASSAGGGNTEAFF.

Ten or more counts support this clonotype. The DNA for the CDR3 is TGTGCCAGCAGTTCCTACGGGACTAGCGCTGAATACGAGCAGTACTTC. This translates into CASSSYGTSAEYEQYF. This chain uses TRBV12-3 or TRBV12-4 with TRBJ2-7, with 10 bases fitting TRBD2. After removal of 4 bases from V and 4 bases from J, the junction contained 10 bases not matched to a gene. This CDR3 comprises 16 residues.

The chain is built from TRBV7-9 and TRBJ1-3; TRBD1 is a possible D gene (5 bases). The CDR3 length is 16 residues. The V gene lost 5 bases and the J gene lost 0 bases, with 14 bases spanning the gap. The germline V gene has CDR1 SEHNR and CDR2 FQNEAQ (reference sequence). CDR3 protein: CASSRPGGDSGNTIYF. CDR3 DNA sequence: TGTGCCAGCAGCCGCCCCGGGGGTGACTCTGGAAACACCATATATTTT.

This clonotype was found many times. This rearrangement joins TRBV3-1 to TRBJ1-2; tentatively, D is TRBD1 (5 bases). This CDR3 has 13 amino acids. Deletions cut 4 bases from V and 8 bases from J, with 14 bases between. Per the germline V gene, CDR1 is LGHDT and CDR2 is YNNKEL (reference sequence). Here the CDR3 reads CASSPTLTGGYTF. CDR3 coding DNA: TGTGCCAGCAGCCCTACTCTAACAGGCGGCTACACCTTC.

This CDR3 reads CSAHTGLSQETQYF. CDR3 nucleotide sequence: TGCAGTGCTCACACCGGACTTTCCCAAGAGACCCAGTACTTC. The chain has TRBV20-1 and TRBJ2-5, with D possibly matching TRBD2 (5 bases). The germline CDR1 and CDR2 sequences are DFQATT and SNEGSKA (reference sequence). The germline V and J ends were trimmed by 5 bases and 1 base, with 14 bases remaining between them. This CDR3 contains 14 residues.

The rearrangement joins TRBV20-1 to TRBJ1-1; D is uncertain. Trimming took 5 bases from V and 6 from J, leaving 10 bases between them. The germline CDR1 and CDR2 sequences are DFQATT and SNEGSKA (reference sequence). The CDR3 spans 11 residues. The chain's CDR3 is CSASSDAEAFF. In DNA form, the CDR3 reads TGCAGTGCTTCCTCGGACGCTGAAGCTTTCTTT.

This clonotype was seen more than once but under ten times. The chain couples TRBV20-1 to TRBJ2-7; perhaps TRBD2 as D (7 bases). The germline CDR1 and CDR2 sequences are DFQATT and SNEGSKA (reference sequence). V was shortened by 6 bases and J by 6 bases, with 21 bases between the two germline ends. CDR3 length: 14 amino acids. CDR3 in DNA: TGCAGTGCACCAGCGAGGGGGGGGGCCGGCGAGCAGTACTTC. It specifies CSAPARGGAGEQYF.

The rearrangement joins TRBV15 to TRBJ2-1; TRBD2 agrees at 13 bases. Looked up from germline, CDR1 is LNHNV and CDR2 is YYDKDF (reference sequence). The CDR3 loop spans 16 amino acids. V trimming: 5 bases; J trimming: 5 bases; junction bases outside the gene matches: 6. Here the CDR3 DNA reads TGTGCCACCAGCGATGGACTAGCGGGGGCGGACAATGAGCAGTTCTTC. This gives the protein CATSDGLAGADNEQFF.

This clonotype was detected many times. This chain links TRBV20-1 with TRBJ1-2, with D unclear. The CDR3 sequence is 13 residues long. With 6 bases removed from V and 5 bases from J, the gap between germline ends came to 16 bases. Germline V gene lookup returns CDR1 DFQATT and CDR2 SNEGSKA (reference sequence). The CDR3, as DNA: TGCAGTGCGCCCCCGGGGAGGGTATATGGCTACACCTTC. This sequence encodes CSAPPGRVYGYTF.